The 7 T cell receptor beta chains reported below all come from one sample, sequenced in a study of beta chain features in type 1 diabetes. Study findings and constraints: In every one of the four CD4+ subsets, TCRB CDR3s were moderately but significantly shorter in Type 1 diabetes patients.

No antigen has been assigned to these receptors. Sequenced material consisted of expressed TCRB transcripts (all of the isolated RNA was reverse transcribed). TCRdb keeps only in-frame clones here, not all; method: immunoSEQ multiplex PCR. The sample contains under 300,000 clones, 11% to 15% of which appear only once. Input material: naive CD4+ T cells from blood. Receptors originate from a man aged 25 to 40 with type 1 diabetes.

The V gene is TRBV2, the J gene TRBJ2-7; TRBD2 is a possible D gene (6 bases). This CDR3 contains 15 residues. Trimming took 6 bases from V and 2 from J, leaving 17 bases between them. Germline V gene sequence: CDR1 SNHLY, CDR2 FYNNEI. CDR3 sequence: CASSSLGGGAYEQYF. The CDR3, as DNA: TGTGCCAGCAGCTCCCTTGGCGGAGGGGCCTACGAGCAGTACTTC.

V gene TRBV30 combines with J gene TRBJ2-1, with 9 bases lining up with TRBD2. Germline lookup yields CDR1 GTSNPN and CDR2 SVGIG (reference sequence). The CDR3 is 14 residues long. V was clipped by 3 bases and J by 4 bases; unmatched bases: 4. CDR3 sequence: CAWSPSGIYNEQFF. In DNA, the CDR3 is TGTGCCTGGAGCCCTAGCGGGATATACAATGAGCAGTTCTTC.

The V gene is TRBV7-8, the J gene TRBJ2-6, with 7 bases fitting TRBD2. The J segment lost 4 bases and the V segment lost 6 bases, leaving 12 bases of the junction unmatched. This CDR3 has 17 amino acids. CDR1 is SGHVS and CDR2 is FQNEAQ in the germline V gene. The CDR3 sequence: CASSERGRARGANVLTF. The CDR3 nucleotides are TGTGCCAGCAGTGAGCGTGGGAGGGCGAGGGGGGCCAACGTCCTGACTTTC.

This clone has more than one count but fewer than ten. The gene calls are TRBV19 and TRBJ1-5; maybe TRBD1 (5 bases). This CDR3 has 16 residues. Looked up from germline, CDR1 is LNHDA and CDR2 is SQIVND (reference sequence). V lost 1 base to trimming and J lost 0 bases, with 10 bases between them. CDR3 sequence (DNA): TGTGCCAGTAGTATAGGGGGAGGGGATAGCAATCAGCCCCAGCATTTT. This encodes CASSIGGGDSNQPQHF.

This clone showed up just a few times. This rearrangement joins TRBV25-1 to TRBJ2-5, with D possibly matching TRBD2 (6 bases). V was trimmed by 3 bases and J by 3 bases, leaving 23 bases between them. Germline V lookup: CDR1 MGHDK, CDR2 SYGVNS. The CDR3 contains 18 residues. The CDR3 here is CASSEGRGAGGTKETQYF. The CDR3 DNA sequence: TGTGCCAGCAGTGAGGGACGGGGAGCCGGGGGAACTAAAGAGACCCAGTACTTC. Combining the CDR3 with reference TRBV25-1 and TRBJ2-5 gives the whole variable domain EADIYQTPRYLVIGTGKKITLECSQTMGHDKMYWYQQDPGMELHLIHYSYGVNSTEKGDLSSESTVSRIRTEHFPLTLESARPSHTSQYLCASSEGRGAGGTKETQYFGPGTRLLVL.

The V gene is TRBV5-1, the J gene TRBJ1-2; tentative D call: TRBD1 (6 bases). With 0 bases removed from V and 8 bases from J, the gap between germline ends came to 8 bases. This CDR3 is 12 amino acids long. Germline CDR1 and CDR2: SGHRS and YFSETQ. This chain's CDR3 is CASSLGQVGYTF. The CDR3 DNA reads TGCGCCAGCAGCTTGGGACAGGTGGGCTACACCTTC.

V usage is TRBV28 and J usage is TRBJ2-3; no definite D call. The CDR3 totals 10 residues. Germline V gives CDR1 MDHEN, CDR2 SYDVKM. Trimming shortened V by 10 bases and J by 5 bases, and 7 bases separated the two germline ends. The CDR3 sequence is CATSGDTQYF. CDR3 coding DNA: TGTGCCACATCCGGAGATACGCAGTATTTT. Using reference TRBV28 and TRBJ2-3 for the parts outside the CDR3, the full variable domain is DVKVTQSSRYLVKRTGEKVFLECVQDMDHENMFWYRQDPGLGLRLIYFSYDVKMKEKGDIPEGYSVSREKKERFSLILESASTNQTSMYLCATSGDTQYFGPGTRLTVL.